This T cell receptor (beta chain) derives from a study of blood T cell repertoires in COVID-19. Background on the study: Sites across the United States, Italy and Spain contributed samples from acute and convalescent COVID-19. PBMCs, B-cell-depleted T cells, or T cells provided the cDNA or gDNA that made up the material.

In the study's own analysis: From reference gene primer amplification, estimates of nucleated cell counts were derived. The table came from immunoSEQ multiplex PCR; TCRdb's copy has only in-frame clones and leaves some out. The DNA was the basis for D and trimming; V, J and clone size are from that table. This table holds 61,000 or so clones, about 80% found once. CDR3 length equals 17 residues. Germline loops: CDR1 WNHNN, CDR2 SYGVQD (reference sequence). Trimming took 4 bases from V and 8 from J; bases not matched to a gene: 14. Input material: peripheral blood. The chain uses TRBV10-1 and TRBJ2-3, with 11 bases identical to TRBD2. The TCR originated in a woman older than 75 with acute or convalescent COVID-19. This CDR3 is CASSGTRQIAGGGTQYF. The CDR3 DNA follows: TGCGCCAGCAGTGGGACCCGCCAGATAGCGGGAGGGGGTACGCAGTATTTT.